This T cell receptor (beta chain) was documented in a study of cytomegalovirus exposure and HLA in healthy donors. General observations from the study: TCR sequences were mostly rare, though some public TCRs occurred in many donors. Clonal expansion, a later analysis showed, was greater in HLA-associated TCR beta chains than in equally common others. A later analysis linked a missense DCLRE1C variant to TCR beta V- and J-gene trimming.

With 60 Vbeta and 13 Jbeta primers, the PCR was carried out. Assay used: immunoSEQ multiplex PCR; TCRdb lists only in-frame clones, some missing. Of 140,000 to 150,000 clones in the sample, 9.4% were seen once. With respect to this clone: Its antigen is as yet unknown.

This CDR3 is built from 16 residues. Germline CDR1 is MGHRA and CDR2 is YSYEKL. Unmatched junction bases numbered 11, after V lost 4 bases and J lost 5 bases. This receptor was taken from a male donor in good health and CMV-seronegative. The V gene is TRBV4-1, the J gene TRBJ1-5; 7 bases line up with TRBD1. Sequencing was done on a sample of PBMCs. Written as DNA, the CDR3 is TGCGCCAGCAGCCTCGGTACCGACAGGGCCCATCAGCCCCAGCATTTT. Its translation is CASSLGTDRAHQPQHF.